One and the same sample provided the 4 T cell receptor beta chains below, sequenced in a study of control samples from healthy donors and cancer patients. Here immunoSEQ multiplex PCR was the method, and the copy in TCRdb shows in-frame clones only, minus some. This repertoire shows under 200,000 clones, about 94% found once; its top ten account for approximately 0.7%. The sample comprised blood. The receptor set was obtained from a woman in her twenties or thirties in good health.

The J gene is TRBJ1-2, the V gene TRBV7-2, with D possibly being TRBD1 (6 bases). The CDR3 is 16 amino acids. CDR1 is SGHTA, CDR2 FQGNSA, per germline. Deletions cut 5 bases from V and 6 bases from J, with 22 bases between. The CDR3 DNA is TGTGCCAGCAGCCACCCCCGGGGGGGAGGGGGTGATGGCTACACCTTC. Its protein is CASSHPRGGGGDGYTF.

The genes are TRBV12-3 or TRBV12-4 and TRBJ1-5, with unresolved D. Between the trimmed V and J ends, which lost 2 bases and 9 bases, there was a span of 8 bases. The CDR3 spans 12 residues. CDR3 residues: CASSLRPGPQHF. The DNA for the CDR3 is TGTGCCAGCAGTTTAAGGCCAGGGCCCCAGCATTTT.

The CDR3 region has the DNA TGTGCCAGCACCCTAAACTGGGGACAGGGAGAGTTCTTC. It specifies CASTLNWGQGEFF. The chain joins TRBV12-3 or TRBV12-4 to TRBJ2-1, with TRBD1 identical over 9 bases. There are 13 residues in the CDR3. Losses at the gene ends were 7 bases for V and 14 bases for J; bases not matched to a gene: 12.

The CDR3 DNA follows: TGTGCCAGTGTCGAAGAGGACAGAACCGAAGCTTTCTTT. Translating gives CASVEEDRTEAFF. V usage is TRBV19 and J usage is TRBJ1-1; D perhaps matches TRBD1 (6 bases). Germline assignment: CDR1 LNHDA and CDR2 SQIVND (reference sequence). The CDR3 has 13 amino acids. Trimming cost V 8 bases and J 8 bases, with 18 bases left between them.